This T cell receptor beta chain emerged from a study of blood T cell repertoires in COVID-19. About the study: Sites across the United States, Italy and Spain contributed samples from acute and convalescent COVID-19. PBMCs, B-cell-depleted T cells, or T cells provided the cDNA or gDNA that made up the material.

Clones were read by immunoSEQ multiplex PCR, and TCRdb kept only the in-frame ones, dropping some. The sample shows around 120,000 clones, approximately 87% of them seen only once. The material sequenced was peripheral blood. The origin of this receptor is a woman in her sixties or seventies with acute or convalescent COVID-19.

The CDR3 protein is CASDPWTGGSEQFF. CDR3 in DNA: TGTGCCAGCGACCCGTGGACAGGGGGTAGTGAGCAGTTCTTC. The gene calls are TRBV5-6 and TRBJ2-1; 10 bases fit TRBD1. CDR1 and CDR2 from the germline V gene are SGHDT and YYEEEE. V shed 7 bases and J 9 bases; nucleotides not matched to a gene: 10. The CDR3 loop spans 14 amino acids.